Presented here are 31 T cell receptor beta chains from one specimen sequenced in a study of a mutant IDH1 vaccine in newly diagnosed glioma. Described time point: week 5, during vaccination. All doses held 300 ug of mutant IDH1 20-mer peptide, with topical imiquimod. Their cognate antigens are unknown. Produced via immunoSEQ multiplex PCR; TCRdb's table is partial and in-frame only. The sample holds about 38,000 clones, roughly 74% seen once. The sequencing used PBMCs, collected from a glioma patient whose treatment included an IDH1 peptide vaccine. Receptors originate from a man aged 40-49 years with glioma.

The V call is TRBV2, the J call TRBJ2-5, with D possibly being TRBD1 (6 bases). Germline loops: CDR1 SNHLY, CDR2 FYNNEI. V dropped 4 bases and J dropped 5 bases, with 8 bases sitting between them. The CDR3 has 12 amino acids. The CDR3 DNA reads as TGTGCCAGCAGTGTGAGGGGGGAGACCCAGTACTTC. Encoded protein: CASSVRGETQYF. The full variable domain, rest sourced from reference TRBV2 and TRBJ2-5, is EPEVTQTPSHQVTQMGQEVILRCVPISNHLYFYWYRQILGQKVEFLVSFYNNEISEKSEIFDDQFSVERPDGSNFTLKIRSTKLEDSAMYFCASSVRGETQYFGPGTRLLVL.

The chain couples TRBV27 to TRBJ2-5; perhaps TRBD1 as D (5 bases). The CDR3 has 18 residues. In germline, CDR1 is MNHEY, CDR2 SMNVEV (reference sequence). Trimming cost V 0 bases and J 4 bases, with 21 bases left between them. The CDR3 spells CASSLSKGSLSIGETQYF. As DNA, the CDR3 is TGTGCCAGCAGTTTATCGAAGGGGTCATTGTCTATAGGAGAGACCCAGTACTTC.

The CDR3 protein is CASSQENGPYEQYF. The CDR3 nucleotides read TGCGCCAGCAGCCAAGAGAACGGACCCTACGAGCAGTACTTC. This chain uses TRBV4-1 with TRBJ2-7, with D hard to call. V shed 0 bases and J shed 2 bases, with 8 bases lying between them. This CDR3 spans 14 amino acids. CDR1 is MGHRA, CDR2 YSYEKL, per germline.

This chain links TRBV6-6 with TRBJ1-4; D is unresolved. V lost 6 bases and J lost 8, with 7 bases in between. Germline V gives CDR1 MNHNY, CDR2 SVGAGI (reference sequence). This CDR3 is 11 amino acids long. The CDR3 region has the DNA TGTGCCAGCAGAAAGGAGGAAAAACTGTTTTTT. It codes for CASRKEEKLFF.

The chain joins TRBV9 to TRBJ1-2, with D unclear. This CDR3 contains 18 residues. Trimming cost V 1 base and J 3 bases, with 22 bases left between them. Germline-derived CDR1 and CDR2 are SGDLS and YYNGEE. The CDR3 DNA follows: TGTGCCAGCAGCGTATCCTTGCCCCGGGCCGATTTCGACTATGGCTACACCTTC. Residues: CASSVSLPRADFDYGYTF.

This clone has more than one count but fewer than ten. The gene calls are TRBV5-1 and TRBJ2-7, with D unresolved. From germline, CDR1 is SGHRS and CDR2 YFSETQ. The CDR3 runs to 14 residues. V lost 0 bases to trimming and J lost 2 bases, with 9 bases between them. The CDR3 loop reads CASSLEAVAYEQYF. DNA of the CDR3: TGCGCCAGCAGCTTGGAGGCCGTCGCCTACGAGCAGTACTTC.

V gene TRBV29-1 combines with J gene TRBJ2-5; TRBD1 might be the D (5 bases). V lost 3 bases, J lost 5 bases, and 22 bases lay in between. The CDR3 has 16 amino acids. Germline V lookup: CDR1 SQVTM, CDR2 ANQGSEA. The CDR3 DNA reads TGCAGCGTTGACTTACAGGCCCCCTTCTTGGGTGAGACCCAGTACTTC. This encodes CSVDLQAPFLGETQYF.

This clone was seen a single time. CDR3 in DNA: TGTGCCAGCAGCCCCAGGGGTGGCGAGACCCAGTACTTC. This codes for CASSPRGGETQYF. The J gene is TRBJ2-5, the V gene TRBV5-6; maybe TRBD1 (6 bases). Germline CDR1 SGHDT, CDR2 YYEEEE. V lost 4 bases and J lost 5, with 12 bases in between. This CDR3 region has 13 residues.

The chain joins TRBV27 to TRBJ1-1; D unresolved. The V end lost 2 bases, the J end lost 0 bases, and 10 bases lay between the germline ends. The germline gives CDR1 MNHEY, CDR2 SMNVEV (reference sequence). This CDR3 region has 15 residues. The CDR3 DNA is TGTGCCAGCAGTTTAGCTCCGGTTCTGAACACTGAAGCTTTCTTT. Its translation: CASSLAPVLNTEAFF.

The CDR3 here is CASRAGPGGGYTF. CDR3 in DNA: TGCGCCAGCAGAGCAGGGCCCGGAGGTGGCTACACCTTC. The chain recombines TRBV5-1 with TRBJ1-2; possibly TRBD1 for D (5 bases). Germline CDR1 is SGHRS and CDR2 is YFSETQ. The V end was cut by 5 bases, the J end by 7 bases, with 15 bases between. The CDR3 has 13 residues.

This clone showed up just once. The CDR3 loop reads CASSQEQGPSYEQYF. The CDR3 bases are TGCGCCAGCAGCCAAGAACAGGGTCCCTCCTACGAGCAGTACTTC. V gene TRBV4-1 combines with J gene TRBJ2-7, with TRBD1 as a possible D gene (6 bases). Per the germline V gene, CDR1 is MGHRA and CDR2 is YSYEKL. The CDR3 consists of 15 residues. Trimming shortened V by 0 bases and J by 0 bases, and 9 bases separated the two germline ends.

CDR3 amino acids: CASSQGGGQRNSGNTIYF. In nucleotides, the CDR3 is TGCGCCAGCAGCCAAGGGGGGGGACAGAGGAACTCTGGAAACACCATATATTTT. The chain carries TRBV4-1 and TRBJ1-3; 7 bases align to TRBD1. V trimming: 1 base; J trimming: 0 bases; junction bases outside the gene matches: 9. Germline CDR1 MGHRA, CDR2 YSYEKL. The CDR3 has 18 residues.

The CDR3 protein is CASSLFASGGADTGELFF. CDR3 DNA: TGTGCCAGCAGCTTATTCGCTAGCGGGGGGGCTGACACCGGGGAGCTGTTTTTT. V usage is TRBV7-2 and J usage is TRBJ2-2, with 12 nucleotides matching TRBD2. CDR3 size: 18 residues. CDR1 is SGHTA, CDR2 FQGNSA, per germline. With V trimmed by 2 bases and J by 3 bases, 7 bases remained unmatched.

V gene TRBV29-1 combines with J gene TRBJ1-5; no reliable D call. V lost 3 bases to trimming and J lost 7 bases, with 13 bases between them. The CDR3 contains 13 residues. The germline CDR1 and CDR2 sequences are SQVTM and ANQGSEA. This CDR3 is CSVDSVVEQPQHF. For the CDR3, the DNA is TGCAGCGTTGATTCGGTGGTGGAGCAGCCCCAGCATTTT. Filled out from reference TRBV29-1 and TRBJ1-5, the complete variable domain reads SAVISQKPSRDICQRGTSLTIQCQVDSQVTMMFWYRQQPGQSLTLIATANQGSEATYESGFVIDKFPISRPNLTFSTLTVSNMSPEDSSIYLCSVDSVVEQPQHFGDGTRLSIL.

This clone occurred a few times. This chain connects TRBV7-9 to TRBJ1-1, with no clear D. The V end lost 4 bases, the J end lost 5 bases, and 8 bases lay between the germline ends. Germline V gene lookup returns CDR1 SEHNR and CDR2 FQNEAQ (reference sequence). This CDR3 spans 12 amino acids. CDR3 coding DNA: TGTGCCAGCAGCTCCATGCAGACTGAAGCTTTCTTT. Translating gives CASSSMQTEAFF.

The genes are TRBV4-1 and TRBJ2-1, with D tentatively TRBD2 (5 bases). The CDR3 extends over 15 amino acids. The germline gives CDR1 MGHRA, CDR2 YSYEKL. The germline V and J ends were trimmed by 1 base and 6 bases, with 13 bases remaining between them. In DNA, the CDR3 is TGCGCCAGCAGCCAAGGGTCGGCGGGCTTCAATGAGCAGTTCTTC. It yields the protein CASSQGSAGFNEQFF.

In DNA, the CDR3 is TGCGCCAGCAGCCCAACCGGGACTCGAGCCTACACCATATATTTT. It translates to CASSPTGTRAYTIYF. The chain uses TRBV4-1 and TRBJ1-3; TRBD1 is a possible D gene (5 bases). V was trimmed by 4 bases and J by 8 bases, leaving 18 bases between them. The CDR3 totals 15 residues. In germline, CDR1 is MGHRA, CDR2 YSYEKL.

This clone appeared a few times. The rearrangement uses TRBV5-1 and TRBJ2-7; unclear D gene. Trimming stripped 0 bases from V and 5 bases from J, with 6 bases between. Germline loops: CDR1 SGHRS, CDR2 YFSETQ. CDR3 length equals 12 residues. The chain's CDR3 is CASSLEGHEQYF. In nucleotides, the CDR3 is TGCGCCAGCAGCTTGGAGGGCCACGAGCAGTACTTC.

The chain links TRBV5-1 to TRBJ2-3, with 13 bases aligning to TRBD2. The junction had 6 bases not matched to a gene; V was cut back by 5 bases and J by 6 bases. Germline loops: CDR1 SGHRS, CDR2 YFSETQ. The CDR3 totals 15 residues. CDR3 DNA: TGCGCCAGCAGTTCCGGGACTAGCGGGATCGATACGCAGTATTTT. This encodes CASSSGTSGIDTQYF. Complete variable domain (other parts from reference TRBV5-1 and TRBJ2-3): KAGVTQTPRYLIKTRGQQVTLSCSPISGHRSVSWYQQTPGQGLQFLFEYFSETQRNKGNFPGRFSGRQFSNSRSEMNVSTLELGDSALYLCASSSGTSGIDTQYFGPGTRLTVL.

As DNA, the CDR3 is TGTGCCAGCAGCTTAGGCGACAGTTATCAGCCCCAGCATTTT. It specifies CASSLGDSYQPQHF. V is TRBV7-9 and J is TRBJ1-5, with D perhaps TRBD1 (5 bases). Trimming shortened V by 1 base and J by 5 bases, and 9 bases separated the two germline ends. CDR3 size: 14 residues. Germline values: CDR1 SEHNR, CDR2 FQNEAQ (reference sequence).

The chain joins TRBV21-1 to TRBJ2-5; the D call of TRBD2 is as the table states it, not checked on the DNA. TRBV21-1 counts as a pseudogene. The CDR3 sequence is 17 residues long. The CDR3 protein is CASSSRGLAGGQETQYF. CDR3 coding DNA: TGTGCCAGCAGCTCTCGGGGACTAGCGGGGGGGCAAGAGACCCAGTACTTC.

V and J are TRBV25-1 and TRBJ1-4; 7 positions agree with TRBD1. This CDR3 has 11 residues. Looked up from germline, CDR1 is MGHDK and CDR2 is SYGVNS. J lost 10 bases, V lost 8 bases, and 4 bases had no gene match. CDR3 DNA sequence: TGTGCCAGCTCCCAGGGGGGAAAACTGTTTTTT. It specifies CASSQGGKLFF.

The V gene is TRBV5-4, the J gene TRBJ1-2, with D tentatively TRBD1 (5 bases). The CDR3 runs 15 residues. Trimming stripped 0 bases from V and 8 bases from J, with 17 bases between. Germline V lookup: CDR1 SGHNT, CDR2 YYREEE (reference sequence). The CDR3 nucleotides read TGTGCCAGCAGCTTGGCGGAGCGGGGGGTGGAGGGCTACACCTTC. Amino acids: CASSLAERGVEGYTF.

The chain joins TRBV29-1 to TRBJ2-6; no firm D call. This CDR3 comprises 14 residues. V was clipped by 1 base and J by 1 base, with 5 bases between them. The germline V gene encodes CDR1 SQVTM and CDR2 ANQGSEA. The DNA for the CDR3 is TGCAGCGTTGAAGCCTGGTCTGGGGCCAACGTCCTGACTTTC. It encodes CSVEAWSGANVLTF. The full variable domain, its missing parts supplied by reference TRBV29-1 and TRBJ2-6, is SAVISQKPSRDICQRGTSLTIQCQVDSQVTMMFWYRQQPGQSLTLIATANQGSEATYESGFVIDKFPISRPNLTFSTLTVSNMSPEDSSIYLCSVEAWSGANVLTFGAGSRLTVL.

CDR3 DNA sequence: TGTGCCAGTAAAAAGGGACTAGCGGGGGCCGGGGAGCTGTTTTTT. Amino acid sequence: CASKKGLAGAGELFF. The chain has TRBV19 and TRBJ2-2; 14 bases line up with TRBD2. J gave up 6 bases and V 7 bases, and 4 bases lay outside the gene matches. From germline, CDR1 is LNHDA and CDR2 SQIVND (reference sequence). This CDR3 region has 15 residues.

The CDR3: CASSKDIRPQRETQYF. The CDR3 region has the DNA TGTGCCAGCAGCAAAGATATCCGACCGCAGCGGGAGACCCAGTACTTC. The chain recombines TRBV2 with TRBJ2-5; possibly TRBD2 for D (5 bases). The V end lost 6 bases, the J end lost 5 bases, and 22 bases lay between the germline ends. The CDR3 covers 16 residues. In germline, CDR1 is SNHLY, CDR2 FYNNEI.

The chain links TRBV30 to TRBJ2-7, with no clear D. V was cut by 5 bases and J by 7 bases, with 24 bases left in between. CDR1 is GTSNPN, CDR2 SVGIG, per germline (reference sequence). The CDR3 is made up of 15 amino acids. The CDR3 bases are TGTGCCTGGCCGCCTAGGAGACCGGTACCTGGGGAGCAGTACTTC. This translates into CAWPPRRPVPGEQYF. Full variable domain (rest looked up from reference TRBV30 and TRBJ2-7): SQTIHQWPATLVQPVGSPLSLECTVEGTSNPNLYWYRQAAGRGLQLLFYSVGIGQISSEVPQNLSASRPQDRQFILSSKKLLLSDSGFYLCAWPPRRPVPGEQYFGPGTRLTVT.

By sample share, this clone is medium-sized (0.01 to 0.1%). The chain couples TRBV13 to TRBJ2-3; D is undetermined. The V gene lost 6 bases and the J gene lost 6 bases, with 10 bases spanning the gap. CDR3 size: 12 residues. CDR1 is PRHDT and CDR2 is FYEKMQ in the germline V gene (reference sequence). CDR3 DNA sequence: TGTGCCAGCAGTATGGTGACTGATACGCAGTATTTT. Its protein is CASSMVTDTQYF. The full variable domain, in which reference TRBV13 and TRBJ2-3 provide the parts outside the CDR3, is AAGVIQSPRHLIKEKRETATLKCYPIPRHDTVYWYQQGPGQDPQFLISFYEKMQSDKGSIPDRFSAQQFSDYHSELNMSSLELGDSALYFCASSMVTDTQYFGPGTRLTVL.

The gene calls are TRBV6-1 and TRBJ2-7; 8 bases are shared with TRBD1. CDR3 length: 17 residues. From germline, CDR1 is MNHNS and CDR2 SASEGT. V was pared by 2 bases and J by 0 bases, with 9 bases of the junction left unmatched. The CDR3 loop is CASSESSWGQVSYEQYF. The CDR3 DNA reads TGTGCCAGCAGTGAATCTTCTTGGGGACAGGTCTCCTACGAGCAGTACTTC.

The chain has TRBV6-5 and TRBJ2-2; D is possibly TRBD1 or TRBD2 (5 bases each). The CDR3 runs 14 residues. Germline V gene data show CDR1 as MNHEY and CDR2 as SVGAGI. The V gene lost 4 bases and the J gene lost 3 bases, with 9 bases spanning the gap. DNA of the CDR3: TGTGCCAGCAGTTCCCTGGGGGACACCGGGGAGCTGTTTTTT. Its protein is CASSSLGDTGELFF.

This chain joins TRBV4-1 and TRBJ1-2, with D uncertain. The germline gives CDR1 MGHRA, CDR2 YSYEKL. This CDR3 has 15 residues. With 1 base removed from V and 2 bases from J, the gap between germline ends came to 11 bases. The CDR3 DNA reads as TGCGCCAGCAGCCAAGGTGGACTCCTGAACTATGGCTACACCTTC. Its protein product is CASSQGGLLNYGYTF.